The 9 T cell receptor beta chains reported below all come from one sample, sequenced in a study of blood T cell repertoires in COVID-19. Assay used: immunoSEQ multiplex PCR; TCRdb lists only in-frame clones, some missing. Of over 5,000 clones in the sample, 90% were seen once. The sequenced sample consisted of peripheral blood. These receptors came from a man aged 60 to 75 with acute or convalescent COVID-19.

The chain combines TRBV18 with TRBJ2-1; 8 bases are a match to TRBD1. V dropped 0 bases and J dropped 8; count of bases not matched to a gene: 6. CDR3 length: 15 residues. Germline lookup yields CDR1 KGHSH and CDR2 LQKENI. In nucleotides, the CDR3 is TGTGCCAGCTCACCACCTACGCAGGGGGCGTATGAGCAGTTCTTC. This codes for CASSPPTQGAYEQFF. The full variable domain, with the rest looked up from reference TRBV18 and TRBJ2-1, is NAGVMQNPRHLVRRRGQEARLRCSPMKGHSHVYWYRQLPEEGLKFMVYLQKENIIDESGMPKERFSAEFPKEGPSILRIQQVVRGDSAAYFCASSPPTQGAYEQFFGPGTRLTVL.

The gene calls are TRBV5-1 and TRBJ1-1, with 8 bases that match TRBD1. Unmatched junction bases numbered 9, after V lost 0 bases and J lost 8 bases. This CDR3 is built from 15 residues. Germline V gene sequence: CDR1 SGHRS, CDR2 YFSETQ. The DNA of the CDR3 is TGCGCCAGCAGCTTGGCGGACCCGGACAGGGACGAAGCTTTCTTT. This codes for CASSLADPDRDEAFF.

CDR3 coding DNA: TGTGCCAGCAGTTGGGAGCGGGGGAGCTCCTACGAGCAGTACGTC. This sequence encodes CASSWERGSSYEQYV. This chain uses TRBV6-2 or TRBV6-3 with TRBJ2-7; 8 bases line up with TRBD2. Germline assignment: CDR1 MNHEY and CDR2 SVGEGT. This CDR3 has 15 amino acids. Trimming at V came to 4 bases and at J to 0 bases, leaving 5 bases not matched to a gene.

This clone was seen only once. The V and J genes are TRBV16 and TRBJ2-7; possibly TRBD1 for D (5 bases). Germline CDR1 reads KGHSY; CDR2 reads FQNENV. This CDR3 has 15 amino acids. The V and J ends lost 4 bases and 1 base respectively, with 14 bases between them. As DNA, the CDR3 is TGTGCCAGCAGCCGTGACCCCAACAGGTCCTACGAGCAGTACTTC. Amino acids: CASSRDPNRSYEQYF.

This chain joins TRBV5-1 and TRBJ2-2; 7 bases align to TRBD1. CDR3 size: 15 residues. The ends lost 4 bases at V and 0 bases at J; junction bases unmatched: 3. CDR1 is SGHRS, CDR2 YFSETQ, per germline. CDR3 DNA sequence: TGCGCCAGCAGCCCTGACAGGGCGAACACCGGGGAGCTGTTTTTT. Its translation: CASSPDRANTGELFF.

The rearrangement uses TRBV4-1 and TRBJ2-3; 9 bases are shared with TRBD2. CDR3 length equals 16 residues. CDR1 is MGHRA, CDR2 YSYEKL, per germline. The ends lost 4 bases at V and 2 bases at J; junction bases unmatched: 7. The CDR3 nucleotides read TGCGCCAGCAGCCTAATAGCGGGAGTCTCCACAGATACGCAGTATTTT. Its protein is CASSLIAGVSTDTQYF.

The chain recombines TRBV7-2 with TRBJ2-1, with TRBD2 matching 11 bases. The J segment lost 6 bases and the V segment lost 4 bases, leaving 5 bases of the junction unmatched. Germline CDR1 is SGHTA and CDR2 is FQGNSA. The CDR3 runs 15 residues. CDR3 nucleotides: TGTGCCAGCAGCTCCCTAGCGGGGGGCCCCAATGAGCAGTTCTTC. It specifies CASSSLAGGPNEQFF.

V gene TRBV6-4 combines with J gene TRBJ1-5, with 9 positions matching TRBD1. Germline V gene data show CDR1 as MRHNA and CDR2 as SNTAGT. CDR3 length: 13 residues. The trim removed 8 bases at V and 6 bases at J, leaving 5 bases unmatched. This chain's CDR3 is CASHPDRGQPQHF. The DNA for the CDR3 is TGTGCCAGCCACCCGGACAGGGGTCAGCCCCAGCATTTT.

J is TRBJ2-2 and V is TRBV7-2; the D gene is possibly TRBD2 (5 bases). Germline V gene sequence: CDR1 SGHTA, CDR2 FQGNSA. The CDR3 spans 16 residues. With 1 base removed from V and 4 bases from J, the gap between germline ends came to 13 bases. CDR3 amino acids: CASSLGLASPTGELFF. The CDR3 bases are TGTGCCAGCAGCTTAGGGTTGGCTAGCCCCACCGGGGAGCTGTTTTTT. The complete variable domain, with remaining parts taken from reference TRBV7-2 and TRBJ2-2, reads GAGVSQSPSNKVTEKGKDVELRCDPISGHTALYWYRQSLGQGLEFLIYFQGNSAPDKSGLPSDRFSAERTGGSVSTLTIQRTQQEDSAVYLCASSLGLASPTGELFFGEGSRLTVL.